The sequence of this TCR beta chain was determined in a study of blood T cell repertoires in COVID-19. Data came from immunoSEQ multiplex PCR; TCRdb stores just in-frame clones and leaves some out. The repertoire consists of over 12,000 clones, with around 94% occurring once and the leading ten covering less than 10%. The material sequenced was peripheral blood. The clonotype originates from a human donor with active COVID-19. The donor label of this sample is uncertain.

The CDR3 loop reads CASSHGAGSSYNEQFF. In nucleotides, the CDR3 is TGTGCCAGCAGCCATGGAGCGGGGAGCTCCTACAATGAGCAGTTCTTC. The V gene is TRBV14, the J gene TRBJ2-1; TRBD2 agrees at 7 bases. Per the germline V gene, CDR1 is SGHDN and CDR2 is FVKESK. Trimming cost V 3 bases and J 0 bases; bases outside gene matches: 5. This CDR3 spans 16 amino acids.